This TCR beta chain was observed in a study of T cell repertoires in cytomegalovirus infection. Study overall: Indications of both CMV infection and matching HLA type were provided by public TCR beta signatures.

CDR1 and CDR2 from the germline V gene are SGHTA and FQGNSA. This CDR3 spans 14 amino acids. The junction had 7 bases not matched to a gene; V was cut back by 8 bases and J by 4 bases. In this sample, this clonotype turned up many times. TCRdb reprocessed the reads via MiXCR and lists one record per CDR3 protein. Among under 95,000 distinct CDR3 sequences listed, about 4.2% were seen once. The source of this sequence is a human donor in good health (CMV status not recorded). Some clones in this sample may be carry-over from other donors' samples. The rearrangement links TRBV7-2 to TRBJ2-3; 9 bases fit TRBD1. The specimen was PBMCs. This CDR3 is CASLRDRDADTQYF. The CDR3, as DNA: TGTGCCAGCTTAAGGGACAGGGACGCAGATACGCAGTATTTT.